This is a list of T cell receptor beta chains from one sample in a study of identical twins. TCRdb fed the 5' RACE reads into MiXCR, producing one record per CDR3 protein. The sample has fewer than 250,000 distinct CDR3 sequences, about 16% seen once; the top ten hold 35% to 50%. Separately, the same data were catalogued under a study of T cells expressing NK-cell markers.

Sequencing used CD8+ T cells sorted from blood. The receptors stem from a woman in her late teens or twenties in good health. Both conserved end residues are part of each CDR3. A D gene is named only where the DNA matches it firmly. Expanded clones are given a class, and other clones once, few, many or no size at all.

CDR3 length | clone size | J gene | V gene | D gene | CDR3 protein | CDR3 DNA
14 | . | TRBJ2-7 | TRBV4-3 | . | CASSQEAGSYEQYF | TGCGCCAGCAGCCAAGAGGCGGGATCCTACGAGCAGTACTTC
13 | . | TRBJ2-1 | TRBV2 | TRBD2 | CATPTSGANEQFF | TGTGCCACCCCGACTAGCGGGGCCAATGAGCAGTTCTTC
15 | few | TRBJ2-1 | TRBV6-1 | TRBD2 | CASSDGLAGRNEQFF | TGTGCCAGCAGTGATGGGCTAGCGGGGAGGAATGAGCAGTTCTTC
13 | . | TRBJ2-5 | TRBV3-1 | . | CASSHPAGRTQYF | TGTGCCAGCAGCCACCCAGCGGGTAGGACCCAGTACTTC
16 | few | TRBJ2-1 | TRBV10-2 | TRBD2 | CASSASGGAPRNEQFF | TGCGCCAGCAGCGCTAGCGGGGGGGCCCCACGCAATGAGCAGTTCTTC
14 | . | TRBJ1-1 | TRBV7-9 | . | CASLQVGERTEAFF | TGTGCCAGCCTTCAAGTGGGAGAACGCACTGAAGCTTTCTTT
14 | few | TRBJ2-3 | TRBV5-5 | . | CASSFKSGTDTQYF | TGTGCCAGCAGCTTCAAGTCAGGAACAGATACGCAGTATTTT
11 | . | TRBJ1-2 | TRBV20-1 | . | CSASDGYVYTF | TGCAGTGCTAGCGACGGCTATGTCTACACCTTC
16 | . | TRBJ2-1 | TRBV9 | TRBD1 | CASSVGGQGAYNEQFF | TGTGCCAGCAGCGTAGGGGGACAGGGCGCCTACAATGAGCAGTTCTTC
15 | few | TRBJ2-2 | TRBV5-5 | TRBD1 | CASSLWRTGVGELFF | TGTGCCAGCAGCCTGTGGAGGACAGGGGTCGGGGAGCTGTTTTTT
13 | . | TRBJ2-7 | TRBV3-1 | TRBD1 | CASSRGDRVEQYF | TGTGCCAGCAGCCGAGGGGACAGGGTCGAGCAGTACTTC
12 | many | TRBJ1-1 | TRBV5-1 | . | CASWGLNTEAFF | TGCGCCAGCTGGGGCCTGAACACTGAAGCTTTCTTT
12 | few | TRBJ2-3 | TRBV7-9 | . | CASSPITDTQYF | TGTGCCAGCAGCCCCATCACAGATACGCAGTATTTT
18 | . | TRBJ2-3 | TRBV3-1 | TRBD1 | CACSLIVLTGVVGDTQYF | TGTGCCTGCAGTTTAATAGTGCTTACAGGGGTTGTTGGAGATACGCAGTATTTT
19 | . | TRBJ2-1 | TRBV6-2/TRBV6-3 | TRBD2 | CASSYSIGKRGPSYNEQFF | TGTGCCAGCAGTTACTCGATAGGAAAGCGGGGGCCCTCCTACAATGAGCAGTTCTTC
13 | . | TRBJ1-5 | TRBV6-6 | . | CASTPRLNQPQHF | TGTGCCAGCACCCCGAGACTCAATCAGCCCCAGCATTTT
14 | few | TRBJ2-5 | TRBV9 | . | CASSVDTSWETQYF | TGTGCCAGCAGCGTAGATACTAGTTGGGAGACCCAGTACTTC
13 | many | TRBJ1-1 | TRBV3-1 | . | CASSQGLNTEAFF | TGTGCCAGCAGCCAGGGTTTGAACACTGAAGCTTTCTTT
12 | many | TRBJ1-2 | TRBV7-6 | . | CASSFSGYGYTF | TGTGCCAGCAGCTTTAGTGGCTATGGCTACACCTTC
12 | . | TRBJ2-7 | TRBV25-1 | . | CASGDGSYEQYF | TGTGCCAGCGGGGACGGCTCCTACGAGCAGTACTTC
14 | . | TRBJ2-7 | TRBV24-1 | . | CATERQTDIYEQYF | TGTGCCACCGAACGACAGACCGACATCTACGAGCAGTACTTC
15 | few | TRBJ1-3 | TRBV13 | . | CASSPQGISGNTIYF | TGTGCCAGCAGCCCGCAGGGGATCTCTGGAAACACCATATATTTT
15 | . | TRBJ2-4 | TRBV11-2 | TRBD2 | CASSVSGGPKNIQYF | TGTGCCAGCAGCGTTAGCGGGGGCCCCAAAAACATTCAGTACTTC
14 | . | TRBJ2-1 | TRBV6-5 | . | CASSYSSSGEEQFF | TGTGCCAGCAGTTACTCGAGCAGCGGAGAGGAGCAGTTCTTC
14 | . | TRBJ2-7 | TRBV19 | . | CASSVPGPYYEQYF | TGTGCCAGTAGTGTACCGGGACCTTACTACGAGCAGTACTTC
13 | . | TRBJ2-2 | TRBV12-3/TRBV12-4 | TRBD2 | CASGLVWPGELFF | TGTGCCAGCGGACTAGTGTGGCCCGGGGAGCTGTTTTTT
12 | . | TRBJ2-7 | TRBV12-3/TRBV12-4 | TRBD1 | CASSGQGREQYF | TGTGCCAGCAGTGGACAGGGGCGCGAGCAGTACTTC
13 | . | TRBJ1-4 | TRBV20-1 | . | CSALGQINEKLFF | TGCAGTGCCCTCGGACAGATTAATGAAAAACTGTTTTTT
13 | . | TRBJ2-3 | TRBV20-1 | . | CSGSGGSTDTQYF | TGCAGTGGATCGGGCGGTAGCACAGATACGCAGTATTTT
15 | few | TRBJ2-1 | TRBV9 | TRBD2 | CASSVVGSGGNEQFF | TGTGCCAGCAGCGTAGTCGGGAGCGGGGGCAATGAGCAGTTCTTC
13 | few | TRBJ2-1 | TRBV7-9 | . | CASSPPTHNEQFF | TGTGCCAGCAGCCCCCCGACCCACAATGAGCAGTTCTTC
14 | few | TRBJ2-7 | TRBV2 | . | CANLGAGARYEQYF | TGTGCCAACCTCGGAGCTGGGGCCCGGTACGAGCAGTACTTC
13 | few | TRBJ2-1 | TRBV20-1 | . | CSARDLKIDEQFF | TGCAGTGCTAGAGATCTGAAGATTGATGAGCAGTTCTTC
13 | many | TRBJ2-1 | TRBV12-3/TRBV12-4 | . | CASWTAIYNEQFF | TGTGCCAGCTGGACAGCTATATACAATGAGCAGTTCTTC
14 | few | TRBJ1-5 | TRBV20-1 | TRBD1 | CSAGTGGDNQPQHF | TGCAGTGCTGGAACAGGGGGCGACAATCAGCCCCAGCATTTT
17 | . | TRBJ2-1 | TRBV19 | . | CASSIVRAEISYNEQFF | TGTGCCAGTAGTATTGTCCGAGCGGAGATCTCCTACAATGAGCAGTTCTTC
14 | . | TRBJ2-3 | TRBV5-1 | TRBD2 | CASSPGTNQNTQYF | TGCGCCAGCAGCCCCGGGACTAACCAAAATACGCAGTATTTT
13 | . | TRBJ2-1 | TRBV5-6 | . | CASSIPASVEQFF | TGTGCCAGCAGTATCCCCGCCTCGGTTGAGCAGTTCTTC
19 | few | TRBJ1-2 | TRBV14 | TRBD1 | CASSQVPGQGAHFNYGYTF | TGTGCCAGCAGCCAAGTTCCGGGACAGGGGGCCCATTTTAACTATGGCTACACCTTC
13 | few | TRBJ2-2 | TRBV12-3/TRBV12-4 | . | CASSFGNTGELFF | TGTGCCAGCAGCTTCGGGAATACCGGGGAGCTGTTTTTT
15 | . | TRBJ2-2 | TRBV12-3/TRBV12-4 | . | CASSPTRWNTGELFF | TGTGCCAGCAGTCCGACTAGGTGGAACACCGGGGAGCTGTTTTTT